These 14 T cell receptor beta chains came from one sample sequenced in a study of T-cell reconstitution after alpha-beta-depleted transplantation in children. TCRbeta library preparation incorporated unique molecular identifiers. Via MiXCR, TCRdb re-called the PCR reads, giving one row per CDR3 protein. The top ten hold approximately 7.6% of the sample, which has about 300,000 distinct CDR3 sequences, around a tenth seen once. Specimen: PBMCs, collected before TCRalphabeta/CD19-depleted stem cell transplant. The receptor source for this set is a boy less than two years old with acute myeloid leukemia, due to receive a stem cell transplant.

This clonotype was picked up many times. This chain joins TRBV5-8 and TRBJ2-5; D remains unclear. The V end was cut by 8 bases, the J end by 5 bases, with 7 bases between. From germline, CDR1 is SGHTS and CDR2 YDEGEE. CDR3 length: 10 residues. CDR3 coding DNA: TGTGCCAGTCTGGGGGAGACCCAGTACTTC. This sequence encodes CASLGETQYF.

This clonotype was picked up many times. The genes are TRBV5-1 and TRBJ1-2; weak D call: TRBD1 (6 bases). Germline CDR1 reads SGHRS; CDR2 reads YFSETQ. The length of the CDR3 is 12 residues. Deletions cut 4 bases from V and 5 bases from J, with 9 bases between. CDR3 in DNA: TGCGCCAGCAGCCCCGGACAGTATGGCTACACCTTC. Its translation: CASSPGQYGYTF. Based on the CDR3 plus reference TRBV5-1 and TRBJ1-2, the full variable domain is KAGVTQTPRYLIKTRGQQVTLSCSPISGHRSVSWYQQTPGQGLQFLFEYFSETQRNKGNFPGRFSGRQFSNSRSEMNVSTLELGDSALYLCASSPGQYGYTFGSGTRLTVV.

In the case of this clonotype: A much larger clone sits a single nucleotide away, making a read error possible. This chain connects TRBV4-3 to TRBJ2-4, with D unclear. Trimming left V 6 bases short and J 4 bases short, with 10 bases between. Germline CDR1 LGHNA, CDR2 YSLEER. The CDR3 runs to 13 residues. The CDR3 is CASSLTGKNIQYF. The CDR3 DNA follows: TGCGCCAGCAGTCTAACCGGGAAAAACATTCAGTACTTC.

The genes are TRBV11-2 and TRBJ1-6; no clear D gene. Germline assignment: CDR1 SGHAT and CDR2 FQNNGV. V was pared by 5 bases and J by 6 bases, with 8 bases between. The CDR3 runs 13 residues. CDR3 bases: TGTGCCAGCAGCGAACACTCTAATTCACCCCTCCACTTT. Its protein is CASSEHSNSPLHF. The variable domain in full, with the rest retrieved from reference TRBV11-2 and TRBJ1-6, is EAGVAQSPRYKIIEKRQSVAFWCNPISGHATLYWYQQILGQGPKLLIQFQNNGVVDDSQLPKDRFSAERLKGVDSTLKIQPAKLEDSAVYLCASSEHSNSPLHFGNGTRLTVT.

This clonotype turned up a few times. Here the CDR3 DNA reads TGTGCCAGCAGCCAAGTTGGGACTAGCGGGGCCCCAGATACGCAGTATTTT. Translated, it gives CASSQVGTSGAPDTQYF. The rearrangement uses TRBV4-2 and TRBJ2-3; 13 bases map to TRBD2. Germline CDR1 is LGHNA and CDR2 is YNFKEQ. V gave up 1 base and J gave up 4 bases; unmatched junction bases: 5. There are 17 residues in the CDR3.

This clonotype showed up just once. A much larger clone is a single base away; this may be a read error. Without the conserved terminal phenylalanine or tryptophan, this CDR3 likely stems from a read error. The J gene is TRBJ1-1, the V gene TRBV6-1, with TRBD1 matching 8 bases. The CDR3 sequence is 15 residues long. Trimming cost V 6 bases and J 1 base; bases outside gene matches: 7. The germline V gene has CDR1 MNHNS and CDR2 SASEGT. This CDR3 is CASRALGQANTEAFS. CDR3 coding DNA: TGTGCCAGCAGGGCTTTGGGACAGGCGAACACTGAAGCTTTCTCT.

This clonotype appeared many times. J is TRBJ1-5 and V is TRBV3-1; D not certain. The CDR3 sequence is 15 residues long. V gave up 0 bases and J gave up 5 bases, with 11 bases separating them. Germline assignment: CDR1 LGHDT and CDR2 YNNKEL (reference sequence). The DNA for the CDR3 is TGTGCCAGCAGCCAAGATATCCGGGTCGATCAGCCCCAGCATTTT. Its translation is CASSQDIRVDQPQHF.

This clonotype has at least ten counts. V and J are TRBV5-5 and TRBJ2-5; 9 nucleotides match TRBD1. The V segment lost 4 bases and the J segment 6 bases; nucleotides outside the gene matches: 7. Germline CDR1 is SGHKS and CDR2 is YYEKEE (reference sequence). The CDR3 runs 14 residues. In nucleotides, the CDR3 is TGTGCCAGCAGCCTAGACAGGGGGGAGAAGACCCAGTACTTC. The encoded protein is CASSLDRGEKTQYF.

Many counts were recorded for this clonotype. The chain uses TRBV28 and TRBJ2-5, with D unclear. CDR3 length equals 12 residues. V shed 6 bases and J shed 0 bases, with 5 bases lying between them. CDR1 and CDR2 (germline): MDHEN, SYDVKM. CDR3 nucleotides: TGTGCCAGCAGCAGGAACCAAGAGACCCAGTACTTC. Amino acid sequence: CASSRNQETQYF.

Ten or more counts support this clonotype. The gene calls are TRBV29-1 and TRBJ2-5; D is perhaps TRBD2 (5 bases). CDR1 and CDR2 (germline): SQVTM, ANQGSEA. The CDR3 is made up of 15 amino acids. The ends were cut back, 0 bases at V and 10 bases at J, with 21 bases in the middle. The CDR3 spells CSVEDSETLLVVQYF. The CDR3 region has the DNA TGCAGCGTTGAAGATAGCGAGACCCTTTTGGTGGTCCAGTACTTC.

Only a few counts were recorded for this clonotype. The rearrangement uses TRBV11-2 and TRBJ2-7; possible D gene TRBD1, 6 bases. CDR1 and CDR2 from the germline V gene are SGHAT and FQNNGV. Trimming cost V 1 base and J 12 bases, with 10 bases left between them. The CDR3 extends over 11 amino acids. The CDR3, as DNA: TGTGCCAGCAGCTTAGGGGGGACATCGTACTTC. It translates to CASSLGGTSYF.

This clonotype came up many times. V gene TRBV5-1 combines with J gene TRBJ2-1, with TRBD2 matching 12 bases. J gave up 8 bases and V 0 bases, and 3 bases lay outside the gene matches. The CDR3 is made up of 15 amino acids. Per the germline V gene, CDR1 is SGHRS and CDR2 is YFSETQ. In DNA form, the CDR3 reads TGCGCCAGCAGCTTGGGACTAGCGGGAGCGGATGAGCAGTTCTTC. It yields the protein CASSLGLAGADEQFF.

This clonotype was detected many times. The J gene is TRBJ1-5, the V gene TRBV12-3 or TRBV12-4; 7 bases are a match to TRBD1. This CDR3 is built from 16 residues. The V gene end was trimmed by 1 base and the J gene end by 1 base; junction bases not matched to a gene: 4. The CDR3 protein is CASSLDPRGSNQPQHF. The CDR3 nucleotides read TGTGCCAGCAGTTTAGATCCCAGGGGGAGCAATCAGCCCCAGCATTTT.

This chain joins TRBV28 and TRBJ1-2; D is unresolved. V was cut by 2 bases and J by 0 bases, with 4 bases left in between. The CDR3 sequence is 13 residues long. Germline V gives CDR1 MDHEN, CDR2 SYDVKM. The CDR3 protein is CASSLSANYGYTF. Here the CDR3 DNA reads TGTGCCAGCAGTTTAAGCGCTAACTATGGCTACACCTTC.